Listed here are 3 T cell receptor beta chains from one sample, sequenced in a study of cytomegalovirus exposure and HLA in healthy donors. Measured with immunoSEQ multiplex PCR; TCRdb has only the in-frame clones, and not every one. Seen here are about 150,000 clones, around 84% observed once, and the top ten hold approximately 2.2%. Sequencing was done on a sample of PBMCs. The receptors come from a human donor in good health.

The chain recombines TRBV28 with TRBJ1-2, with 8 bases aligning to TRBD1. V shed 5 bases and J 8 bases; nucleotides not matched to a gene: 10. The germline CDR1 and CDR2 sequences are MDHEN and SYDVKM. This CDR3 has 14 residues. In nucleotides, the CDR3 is TGTGCCAGCAGTCCCTTAGGGACAGGCCAGGGCTACACCTTC. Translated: CASSPLGTGQGYTF.

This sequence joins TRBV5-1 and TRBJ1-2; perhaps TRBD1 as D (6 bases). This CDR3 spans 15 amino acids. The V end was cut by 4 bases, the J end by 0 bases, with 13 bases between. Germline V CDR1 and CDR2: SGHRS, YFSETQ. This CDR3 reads CASSALTGTNYGYTF. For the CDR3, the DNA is TGCGCCAGCAGCGCCCTGACAGGCACTAACTATGGCTACACCTTC.

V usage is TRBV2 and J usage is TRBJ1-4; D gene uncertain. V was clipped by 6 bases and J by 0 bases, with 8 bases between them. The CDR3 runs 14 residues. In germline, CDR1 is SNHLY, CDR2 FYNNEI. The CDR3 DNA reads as TGTGCCAGCAGAGAATCCTCAACTAATGAAAAACTGTTTTTT. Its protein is CASRESSTNEKLFF.